This T cell receptor beta chain came from a study of human T cells and chemical hapten exposure. This CDR3 is 13 amino acids long. CDR1 and CDR2 (germline): DFQATT, SNEGSKA (reference sequence). Study results and limitations: Expanded TCRs showed more large CDR3 clusters than pre-sensitization or healthy control sets.

This clonotype appeared a few times. Its antigen is not identified. A read error may account for a junction end that differs from germline. Individual cDNA molecules received unique molecular identifiers in the library. One entry per CDR3 protein results from TCRdb running MiXCR on the RACE reads. The data hold about 54,000 distinct CDR3 sequences, with 7.5% to 10% observed a single time. Time point reported: patch test 2, 6 weeks after DPC sensitization. This sample's treatment: therapeutic diphenylcyclopropenone sensitization with weekly scalp DPC. V and J are TRBV20-1 and TRBJ2-7, with D unresolved. The sample in question was whole blood, obtained in connection with sensitization to the hapten diphenylcyclopropenone (DPC). The clonotype was recovered from a woman aged 45-59 years with alopecia areata. Some clones in this sample may be carry-over from other donors' samples. CDR3 amino acids: CSARLPPSHEQYF. For the CDR3, the DNA is TGCAGTGCTAGACTTCCACCCTCCCACGAGCAGTACTTC.